The 20 T cell receptor beta chains below come from one sample, sequenced in a study of control samples from healthy donors and cancer patients. The table came from immunoSEQ multiplex PCR; TCRdb's copy has only in-frame clones and leaves some out. The profile shows tens of thousands of clones, roughly 96% of them singletons. Material for sequencing was blood. The source of these receptors is a man aged 30 to 39 in good health.

This clone came up once. The chain is built from TRBV29-1 and TRBJ2-7, with D possibly being TRBD1 (5 bases). The CDR3 length is 12 residues. With 6 bases removed from V and 4 bases from J, the gap between germline ends came to 13 bases. Per germline, CDR1 SQVTM and CDR2 ANQGSEA. The CDR3 coding sequence is TGCAGCGTCACAGGTTTCAAGTACGAGCAGTACTTC. It translates to CSVTGFKYEQYF.

V usage is TRBV19 and J usage is TRBJ2-1, with 13 bases that match TRBD2. Per the germline V gene, CDR1 is LNHDA and CDR2 is SQIVND (reference sequence). The CDR3 extends over 19 amino acids. The V and J ends lost 4 bases and 4 bases, in that order; junction bases with no gene match: 13. The CDR3 coding sequence is TGTGCCAGTAGTACCCCCATGCCGGGACTAGCGGGATCATACAATGAGCAGTTCTTC. This encodes CASSTPMPGLAGSYNEQFF.

The chain carries TRBV4-1 and TRBJ2-7; 10 bases match TRBD2. The CDR3 has 16 residues. CDR1 and CDR2 (germline): MGHRA, YSYEKL. The V gene end was trimmed by 1 base and the J gene end by 4 bases; junction bases not matched to a gene: 7. The CDR3 nucleotides are TGCGCCAGCAGCCAAGGAGCTAGCGGGAGTGGTTACGAGCAGTACTTC. The encoded protein is CASSQGASGSGYEQYF.

J is TRBJ2-7 and V is TRBV30; D might be TRBD2 (5 bases). The germline CDR1 and CDR2 sequences are GTSNPN and SVGIG (reference sequence). Trimming took off 7 bases at V and 7 bases at J, with 17 bases between the two ends. This CDR3 has 12 amino acids. CDR3 nucleotide sequence: TGTGCCTCTCACCCGACCGGGGAAGAGCAGTACTTC. It encodes CASHPTGEEQYF.

The rearrangement links TRBV6-5 to TRBJ2-3; 7 bases are shared with TRBD2. CDR3 size: 16 residues. Per germline, CDR1 MNHEY and CDR2 SVGAGI. With V trimmed by 2 bases and J by 5 bases, 10 bases remained unmatched. The CDR3 reads CASSYVGGRIQDTQYF. DNA of the CDR3: TGTGCCAGCAGTTACGTCGGCGGGAGAATTCAAGATACGCAGTATTTT.

DNA for the CDR3: TGTGCCAGCAGCTCAGGGGTTGGTATGAACACCGGGGAGCTGTTTTTT. This sequence encodes CASSSGVGMNTGELFF. The rearrangement joins TRBV9 to TRBJ2-2; possibly TRBD1 for D (6 bases). The length of the CDR3 is 16 residues. In germline, CDR1 is SGDLS, CDR2 YYNGEE. V was pared by 4 bases and J by 1 base, with 14 bases between.

The J gene is TRBJ1-1, the V gene TRBV10-3; D might be TRBD1 (6 bases). The CDR3 is 12 amino acids. Trimming took 3 bases from V and 5 from J, leaving 7 bases between them. Germline V lookup: CDR1 ENHRY, CDR2 SYGVKD. CDR3 DNA sequence: TGTGCCATCAGTGAAGGGGGGACTGAAGCTTTCTTT. Its translation is CAISEGGTEAFF.

Details on this clone: A read error may account for a junction end that differs from germline. The chain uses TRBV4-1 and TRBJ2-5; 9 bases agree with TRBD2. The V gene's germline CDR1 is MGHRA and CDR2 YSYEKL. The CDR3 has 16 residues. The CDR3 DNA reads as TGCGCCACCAGCCGACTAGCGGTCCCCGGGAGGGAGACCCAGTACTTC. This encodes CATSRLAVPGRETQYF.

This clone was seen only once. V and J are TRBV30 and TRBJ2-1, with TRBD2 identical over 13 bases. CDR1 is GTSNPN and CDR2 is SVGIG in the germline V gene (reference sequence). There are 15 residues in the CDR3. The junction had 8 bases not matched to a gene; V was cut back by 5 bases and J by 7 bases. The CDR3 is CAWEQLAGGPNEQFF. DNA for the CDR3: TGTGCCTGGGAACAACTAGCGGGAGGGCCGAATGAGCAGTTCTTC.

The V and J genes are TRBV7-9 and TRBJ1-1, with D unresolved. Germline values: CDR1 SEHNR, CDR2 FQNEAQ (reference sequence). This CDR3 has 14 amino acids. With 5 bases removed from V and 5 bases from J, the gap between germline ends came to 15 bases. The CDR3 here is CASSPRAGRTEAFF. For the CDR3, the DNA is TGTGCCAGCAGCCCAAGGGCGGGGAGAACTGAAGCTTTCTTT.

This clone was found once. The rearrangement uses TRBV28 and TRBJ2-7; no definite D call. There are 13 residues in the CDR3. Germline V gene lookup returns CDR1 MDHEN and CDR2 SYDVKM. Trimming shortened V by 3 bases and J by 1 base, and 7 bases separated the two germline ends. CDR3 loop: CASSLFFSYEQYF. The CDR3 DNA follows: TGTGCCAGCAGTTTGTTCTTTTCCTACGAGCAGTACTTC.

The CDR3 loop is CASSPTTSGRAYTQYF. The DNA for the CDR3 is TGTGCCAGCAGCCCGACGACTAGCGGGAGGGCTTATACGCAGTATTTT. V and J are TRBV7-3 and TRBJ2-3, with 14 bases identical to TRBD2. V shed 5 bases, J shed 7 bases, and the junction held 8 bases outside the gene matches. The CDR3 runs to 16 residues. In germline, CDR1 is SGHTA, CDR2 FQGTGA.

The gene calls are TRBV5-6 and TRBJ2-3; D is unclear. Germline CDR1 is SGHDT and CDR2 is YYEEEE. V was shortened by 0 bases and J by 2 bases, with 4 bases between the two germline ends. There are 13 residues in the CDR3. CDR3 in DNA: TGTGCCAGCAGCTTGGATCTCACAGATACGCAGTATTTT. Its translation is CASSLDLTDTQYF.

The gene calls are TRBV28 and TRBJ2-1; D gene ambiguous. CDR1 and CDR2 (germline): MDHEN, SYDVKM. The V end lost 11 bases, the J end lost 14 bases, and 19 bases lay between the germline ends. The CDR3 is made up of 11 amino acids. The CDR3: CACSLWGTEFF. The CDR3 DNA follows: TGTGCCTGTAGCCTCTGGGGAACCGAGTTCTTC.

The J gene is TRBJ2-5, the V gene TRBV6-5; unclear D gene. The germline gives CDR1 MNHEY, CDR2 SVGAGI. The CDR3 has 12 residues. The germline V and J ends were trimmed by 8 bases and 5 bases, with 12 bases remaining between them. The CDR3 reads CASQGLSETQYF. As DNA, the CDR3 is TGTGCCAGCCAAGGGTTGTCGGAGACCCAGTACTTC.

The chain couples TRBV27 to TRBJ1-2, with TRBD1 matching 7 bases. Per germline, CDR1 MNHEY and CDR2 SMNVEV (reference sequence). V gave up 6 bases and J gave up 8 bases; unmatched junction bases: 3. The CDR3 has 11 amino acids. The CDR3: CASRTGQGYTF. CDR3 in DNA: TGTGCCAGCAGGACAGGGCAAGGCTACACCTTC.

This chain links TRBV5-1 with TRBJ2-3; weak D call: TRBD1 (5 bases). The CDR3 has 15 residues. Trimming cost V 1 base and J 2 bases, with 11 bases left between them. Germline V gene lookup returns CDR1 SGHRS and CDR2 YFSETQ. The CDR3 DNA is TGCGCCAGCAGCTTGAACACAGGCCCCACAGATACGCAGTATTTT. Amino acid sequence: CASSLNTGPTDTQYF.

This chain links TRBV28 with TRBJ2-2; the D gene is possibly TRBD2 (6 bases). Trimming took 3 bases from V and 8 from J, leaving 10 bases between them. The germline V gene encodes CDR1 MDHEN and CDR2 SYDVKM. This CDR3 contains 13 residues. The CDR3 nucleotides read TGTGCCAGCAGTTTTGGAGGGGCGGGGGAGCTGTTTTTT. Protein product: CASSFGGAGELFF.

This clone was seen just once. The V and J genes are TRBV29-1 and TRBJ1-2, with 12 bases lining up with TRBD1. The germline CDR1 and CDR2 sequences are SQVTM and ANQGSEA. V was pared by 7 bases and J by 4 bases, with 7 bases of the junction left unmatched. The CDR3 sequence is 14 residues long. CDR3 sequence (DNA): TGCAGCGCATGGGACAGGGGGCTGATCTATGGCTACACCTTC. This encodes CSAWDRGLIYGYTF.

This chain links TRBV6-7 with TRBJ2-1; 12 bases agree with TRBD2. TRBV6-7 is known as an ORF, though its function is uncertain. The trim removed 2 bases at V and 4 bases at J, leaving 6 bases unmatched. This CDR3 spans 17 amino acids. CDR3: CASSYPPGLAGYNEQFF. Written as DNA, the CDR3 is TGTGCCAGCAGTTACCCTCCCGGACTAGCGGGGTACAATGAGCAGTTCTTC.